The text below deals with one TCR beta chain. Its matching antigen is unknown. Assay: immunoSEQ multiplex PCR; the TCRdb copy retains only in-frame clones and omits some. The sample lists tens of thousands of clones, approximately 97% occurring once. The sample originates from a study of cytomegalovirus exposure and HLA in healthy donors. Study-wide findings and caveats: The classifier was said to identify cytomegalovirus status with high specificity and sensitivity.

Germline V gives CDR1 SGDLS, CDR2 YYNGEE. The V gene lost 2 bases and the J gene lost 6 bases, with 15 bases spanning the gap. This CDR3 is 14 amino acids long. Input material: PBMCs. V and J are TRBV9 and TRBJ2-7; D may be TRBD2 (6 bases). This clonotype was obtained from a woman between 18 and 29 years old in good health and CMV-seropositive. CDR3 sequence reads: CASSVREQVGEQYF. The CDR3, as DNA: TGTGCCAGCAGCGTCCGGGAGCAAGTAGGCGAGCAGTACTTC.